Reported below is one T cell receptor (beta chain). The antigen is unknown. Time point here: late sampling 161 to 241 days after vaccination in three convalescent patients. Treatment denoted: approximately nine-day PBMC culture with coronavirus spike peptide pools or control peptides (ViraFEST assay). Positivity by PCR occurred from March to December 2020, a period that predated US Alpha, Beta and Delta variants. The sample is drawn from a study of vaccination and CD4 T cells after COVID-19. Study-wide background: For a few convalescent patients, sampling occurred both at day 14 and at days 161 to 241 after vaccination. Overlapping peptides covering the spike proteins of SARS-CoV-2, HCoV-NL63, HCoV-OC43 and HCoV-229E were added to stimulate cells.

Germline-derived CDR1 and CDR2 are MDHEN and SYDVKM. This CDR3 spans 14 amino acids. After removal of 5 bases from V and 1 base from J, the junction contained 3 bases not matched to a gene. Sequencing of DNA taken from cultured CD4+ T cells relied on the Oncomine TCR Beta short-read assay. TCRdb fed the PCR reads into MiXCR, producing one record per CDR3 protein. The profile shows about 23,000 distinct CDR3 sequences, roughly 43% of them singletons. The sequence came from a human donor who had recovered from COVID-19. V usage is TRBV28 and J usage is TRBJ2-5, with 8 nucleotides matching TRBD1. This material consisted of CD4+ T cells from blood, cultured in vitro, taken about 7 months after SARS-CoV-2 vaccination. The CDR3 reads CASSPGGPQETQYF. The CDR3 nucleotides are TGTGCCAGCAGTCCAGGGGGCCCCCAAGAGACCCAGTACTTC.